The 30 T cell receptor beta chains presented below share a single source sample, sequenced in a study of regulatory T cells in long-lasting Graves disease. Regarding time point: persistent/refractory GD, antithyroid drugs over 5 years with positive TRAb. PBMCs provided the RNA from which the TCR library was made. TCR beta libraries were built with iRepertoire HTBI primers and Arm-PCR of CDR3 regions. TCRdb processed the multiplex PCR reads anew with MiXCR; each CDR3 protein has one entry. The profile covers about 660,000 distinct CDR3 sequences, with about 32% appearing a single time and 40% to 55% taken by the ten largest. The specimen was peripheral blood mononuclear cells (PBMCs), collected when the disease was refractory, from a patient treated with antithyroid drugs. The origin of the receptors is a female donor with Graves disease.

In this sample, this clonotype turned up a few times. The rearrangement links TRBV30 to TRBJ2-6; D not resolved. The CDR3 loop spans 12 amino acids. The germline V gene has CDR1 GTSNPN and CDR2 SVGIG (reference sequence). Deletions cut 8 bases from V and 0 bases from J, with 5 bases between. CDR3 protein: CALLSGANVLTF. The CDR3 DNA follows: TGTGCCCTCCTCTCTGGGGCCAACGTCCTGACTTTC.

This clonotype was detected only once. The CDR3 here is CAWSPIPLNTGELFF. CDR3 sequence (DNA): TGTGCCTGGAGTCCCATTCCCCTGAACACCGGGGAGCTGTTTTTT. This rearrangement joins TRBV30 to TRBJ2-2, with D unresolved. V lost 2 bases, J lost 1 base, and 11 bases lay in between. CDR3 length equals 15 residues. Germline V gene lookup returns CDR1 GTSNPN and CDR2 SVGIG (reference sequence).

The chain links TRBV20-1 to TRBJ1-2; a possible D gene is TRBD1 (5 bases). Germline CDR1 is DFQATT and CDR2 is SNEGSKA (reference sequence). The V end was cut by 5 bases, the J end by 7 bases, with 11 bases between. The CDR3 consists of 11 residues. The CDR3 loop is CSAGPTGGYTF. CDR3 bases: TGCAGTGCTGGGCCAACAGGTGGCTACACCTTC.

This clonotype occurred a few times. V and J are TRBV15 and TRBJ2-7, with TRBD2 matching 7 bases. Trimming took 1 base from V and 6 from J; bases not matched to a gene: 9. This CDR3 has 15 residues. The germline gives CDR1 LNHNV, CDR2 YYDKDF (reference sequence). The CDR3 sequence: CATSRGTIQRGEQYF. CDR3 DNA sequence: TGTGCCACCAGCAGAGGGACCATCCAGCGGGGCGAGCAGTACTTC.

This clonotype has at least ten counts. This chain uses TRBV6-1 with TRBJ2-2, with 7 bases aligning to TRBD1. Per the germline V gene, CDR1 is MNHNS and CDR2 is SASEGT. Unmatched junction bases numbered 7, after V lost 6 bases and J lost 3 bases. The CDR3 is 15 residues long. CDR3 loop: CASRGLDRHTGELFF. In DNA form, the CDR3 reads TGTGCCAGCAGGGGTCTGGACAGGCACACCGGGGAGCTGTTTTTT.

The rearrangement uses TRBV12-3 or TRBV12-4 and TRBJ2-7, with D hard to call. The CDR3 sequence is 15 residues long. Trimming removed 3 bases from V and 6 bases from J, with 18 bases in between. CDR3 sequence (DNA): TGTGCCAGCAGTTTTGGGCGGCGGTCATTCTTCGAGCAGTACTTC. Amino acids: CASSFGRRSFFEQYF.

The chain is built from TRBV29-1 and TRBJ1-1; possibly TRBD1 for D (6 bases). V lost 2 bases, J lost 4 bases, and 14 bases lay in between. The V gene's germline CDR1 is SQVTM and CDR2 ANQGSEA. This CDR3 spans 14 amino acids. For the CDR3, the DNA is TGCAGCGTTGAAAAACACAGGGATTCCACTGAAGCTTTCTTT. Amino acids: CSVEKHRDSTEAFF. The whole variable domain, remainder taken from reference TRBV29-1 and TRBJ1-1, is SAVISQKPSRDICQRGTSLTIQCQVDSQVTMMFWYRQQPGQSLTLIATANQGSEATYESGFVIDKFPISRPNLTFSTLTVSNMSPEDSSIYLCSVEKHRDSTEAFFGQGTRLTVV.

The CDR3 loop reads CSVEPSGQETQYF. In DNA, the CDR3 is TGCAGCGTTGAACCCAGCGGGCAAGAGACCCAGTACTTC. The chain uses TRBV29-1 and TRBJ2-5; maybe TRBD2 (6 bases). Germline V gene data show CDR1 as SQVTM and CDR2 as ANQGSEA. The V gene lost 2 bases and the J gene lost 2 bases, with 9 bases spanning the gap. The CDR3 runs to 13 residues.

This clonotype was seen at least ten times. The chain links TRBV6-5 to TRBJ2-7; D could derive from TRBD1 or TRBD2 (5 bases each). The CDR3 has 13 amino acids. Germline V gives CDR1 MNHEY, CDR2 SVGAGI. V was clipped by 4 bases and J by 2 bases, with 9 bases between them. In DNA form, the CDR3 reads TGTGCCAGCAGTTTAGGGACCCCCTACGAGCAGTACTTC. Encoded protein: CASSLGTPYEQYF.

V usage is TRBV20-1 and J usage is TRBJ2-5; TRBD2 aligns across 8 bases. Judging by the DNA end, TRBJ2-7 fits better; the J call may be wrong. The CDR3 extends over 15 amino acids. The germline CDR1 and CDR2 sequences are DFQATT and SNEGSKA (reference sequence). Written as DNA, the CDR3 is TGCAGTGCTATCCAACCGGGACTAGGGACCTACGAGCAGTACTTC. Translating gives CSAIQPGLGTYEQYF.

This clonotype was seen more than once but under ten times. The chain employs TRBV29-1 and TRBJ2-7, with TRBD2 matching 8 bases. The junction had 11 bases not matched to a gene; V was cut back by 5 bases and J by 2 bases. In germline, CDR1 is SQVTM, CDR2 ANQGSEA. This CDR3 comprises 15 residues. The CDR3 spells CSVTLGLAVTYEQYF. CDR3 nucleotide sequence: TGCAGCGTTACCCTAGGACTAGCTGTCACCTACGAGCAGTACTTC.

The rearrangement links TRBV29-1 to TRBJ2-6; weak D call: TRBD1 (6 bases). The length of the CDR3 is 13 residues. V lost 4 bases and J 4 bases, leaving 8 bases between the germline ends. Germline-derived CDR1 and CDR2 are SQVTM and ANQGSEA. CDR3 sequence reads: CSVGGLGANVLTF. CDR3 DNA sequence: TGCAGCGTTGGGGGGCTCGGGGCCAACGTCCTGACTTTC.

The V gene is TRBV6-1, the J gene TRBJ2-7, with 12 bases lining up with TRBD2. Looked up from germline, CDR1 is MNHNS and CDR2 is SASEGT. Trimming removed 6 bases from V and 3 bases from J; junction bases left unmatched: 6. The CDR3 consists of 15 residues. The CDR3 DNA is TGTGCCAGCAGGGACCTAGCGGGAGGGAACTACGAGCAGTACTTC. It yields the protein CASRDLAGGNYEQYF.

The V gene is TRBV10-3, the J gene TRBJ1-5; maybe TRBD1 (5 bases). Germline V gives CDR1 ENHRY, CDR2 SYGVKD. The ends were cut back, 2 bases at V and 2 bases at J, with 10 bases in the middle. There are 15 residues in the CDR3. CDR3: CAISEGGNRNQPQHF. The CDR3 region has the DNA TGTGCCATCAGTGAGGGGGGGAATCGCAATCAGCCCCAGCATTTT.

This clonotype occurred a few times. The genes are TRBV7-2 and TRBJ2-7; 11 nucleotides line up with TRBD2. The CDR3 is 17 amino acids. Trimming removed 1 base from V and 6 bases from J; junction bases left unmatched: 11. Germline V CDR1 and CDR2: SGHTA, FQGNSA. This CDR3 reads CASSLGDSGRGALEQYF. CDR3 sequence (DNA): TGTGCCAGCAGCTTAGGCGATAGCGGGAGGGGGGCCCTCGAGCAGTACTTC.

The sample holds a few counts of this clonotype. The CDR3 DNA reads TGTGCCAGCAGTTACATCACGGATGAAAAACTGTTTTTT. This sequence encodes CASSYITDEKLFF. V gene TRBV6-5 combines with J gene TRBJ1-4, with D unclear. The CDR3 totals 13 residues. V was cut by 2 bases and J by 6 bases, with 7 bases left in between. Germline loops: CDR1 MNHEY, CDR2 SVGAGI.

The rearrangement uses TRBV6-1 and TRBJ2-6; D unclear. With 6 bases removed from V and 2 bases from J, the gap between germline ends came to 23 bases. Looked up from germline, CDR1 is MNHNS and CDR2 is SASEGT. The CDR3 contains 19 residues. Here the CDR3 reads CASRPTTGRVGPGANVLTF. As DNA, the CDR3 is TGTGCCAGCAGGCCAACTACCGGCCGAGTGGGTCCTGGGGCCAACGTCCTGACTTTC.

V usage is TRBV5-1 and J usage is TRBJ2-7, with D tentatively TRBD2 (6 bases). There are 14 residues in the CDR3. Per germline, CDR1 SGHRS and CDR2 YFSETQ. V lost 4 bases and J lost 0, with 11 bases in between. In DNA, the CDR3 is TGCGCCAGCAGCCGGGACTGGGGCTCCTACGAGCAGTACTTC. It translates to CASSRDWGSYEQYF. The whole variable domain, filled in from reference TRBV5-1 and TRBJ2-7, reads KAGVTQTPRYLIKTRGQQVTLSCSPISGHRSVSWYQQTPGQGLQFLFEYFSETQRNKGNFPGRFSGRQFSNSRSEMNVSTLELGDSALYLCASSRDWGSYEQYFGPGTRLTVT.

The rearrangement joins TRBV7-9 to TRBJ1-1; 7 nucleotides agree with TRBD1. The CDR3 runs 14 residues. The V gene's germline CDR1 is SEHNR and CDR2 FQNEAQ (reference sequence). V trimming: 3 bases; J trimming: 4 bases; junction bases outside the gene matches: 5. The chain's CDR3 is CASSFRDRPTEAFF. CDR3 sequence (DNA): TGTGCCAGCAGCTTCCGGGACAGACCCACTGAAGCTTTCTTT.

This clonotype was counted a few times. The gene calls are TRBV12-3 or TRBV12-4 and TRBJ1-1, with D unresolved. The V gene lost 2 bases and the J gene lost 0 bases, with 7 bases spanning the gap. This CDR3 region has 14 residues. The CDR3: CASSLNVMNTEAFF. The CDR3 nucleotides read TGTGCCAGCAGTTTAAACGTTATGAACACTGAAGCTTTCTTT.

This clonotype showed up many times. The chain employs TRBV12-3 or TRBV12-4 and TRBJ1-5; the D gene is possibly TRBD1 (5 bases). Trimming took off 3 bases at V and 2 bases at J, with 17 bases between the two ends. The CDR3 extends over 17 amino acids. The CDR3, as DNA: TGTGCCAGCAGTTTCCAGTTAGGAGGGGTAGGCAATCAGCCCCAGCATTTT. Translating it yields CASSFQLGGVGNQPQHF.

The chain joins TRBV10-2 to TRBJ2-7; the match to TRBD1 covers 9 bases. Germline V gives CDR1 WSHSY, CDR2 SAAADI. This CDR3 region has 16 residues. V dropped 0 bases and J dropped 2; count of bases not matched to a gene: 5. The CDR3, as DNA: TGCGCCAGCAGTGAGTCTCCGGGACAGGGCCCCTACGAGCAGTACTTC. Translating gives CASSESPGQGPYEQYF.

This clonotype was seen repeatedly, ten times or more. The V and J genes are TRBV27 and TRBJ1-4; D unclear. Deletions cut 5 bases from V and 5 bases from J, with 9 bases between. The germline V gene encodes CDR1 MNHEY and CDR2 SMNVEV (reference sequence). CDR3 length equals 13 residues. The CDR3 protein is CASSLYRNEKLFF. CDR3 nucleotide sequence: TGTGCCAGCAGTCTTTACAGAAATGAAAAACTGTTTTTT. The variable domain in full, completed from reference TRBV27 and TRBJ1-4, reads EAQVTQNPRYLITVTGKKLTVTCSQNMNHEYMSWYRQDPGLGLRQIYYSMNVEVTDKGDVPEGYKVSRKEKRNFPLILESPSPNQTSLYFCASSLYRNEKLFFGSGTQLSVL.

This clonotype was counted many times. The chain uses TRBV2 and TRBJ1-5, with D uncertain. The length of the CDR3 is 13 residues. Germline CDR1 is SNHLY and CDR2 is FYNNEI. Trimming removed 10 bases from V and 4 bases from J, with 14 bases in between. CDR3 sequence (DNA): TGTGCCACCCACGGGCTGGTGAATCAGCCCCAGCATTTT. This codes for CATHGLVNQPQHF.

This clonotype has a handful of counts. This chain links TRBV19 with TRBJ2-7; TRBD1 matches 8 bases. V was pared by 4 bases and J by 4 bases, with 6 bases of the junction left unmatched. CDR1 and CDR2 (germline): LNHDA, SQIVND (reference sequence). The CDR3 loop spans 14 amino acids. CDR3 amino acids: CASSTTGEGYEQYF. Written as DNA, the CDR3 is TGTGCCAGTAGTACGACAGGGGAAGGTTACGAGCAGTACTTC. The whole variable domain, remainder taken from reference TRBV19 and TRBJ2-7, is DGGITQSPKYLFRKEGQNVTLSCEQNLNHDAMYWYRQDPGQGLRLIYYSQIVNDFQKGDIAEGYSVSREKKESFPLTVTSAQKNPTAFYLCASSTTGEGYEQYFGPGTRLTVT.

This clonotype was recorded a few times. V gene TRBV6-1 combines with J gene TRBJ2-6, with unresolved D. Trimming removed 5 bases at V and 2 bases at J, with 4 bases between. CDR3 length equals 13 residues. Germline assignment: CDR1 MNHNS and CDR2 SASEGT. DNA of the CDR3: TGTGCCAGCAGTAGGACTGGGGCCAACGTCCTGACTTTC. The encoded protein is CASSRTGANVLTF.

This clonotype appeared many times. This chain links TRBV3-1 with TRBJ2-5; possibly TRBD2 for D (6 bases). V was cut by 0 bases and J by 1 base, with 9 bases left in between. This CDR3 is built from 15 residues. Germline V gives CDR1 LGHDT, CDR2 YNNKEL (reference sequence). The chain's CDR3 is CASSQDWRGQETQYF. CDR3 bases: TGTGCCAGCAGCCAAGATTGGCGGGGCCAAGAGACCCAGTACTTC.

V gene TRBV7-2 combines with J gene TRBJ1-1; D is possibly TRBD1 (6 bases). V was pared by 4 bases and J by 4 bases, with 10 bases between. Germline CDR1 SGHTA, CDR2 FQGNSA. The CDR3 extends over 13 amino acids. The CDR3 region is CASSYRVSTEAFF. For the CDR3, the DNA is TGTGCCAGCAGCTACAGGGTGAGCACTGAAGCTTTCTTT. Drawing the rest from reference TRBV7-2 and TRBJ1-1, the complete variable domain is GAGVSQSPSNKVTEKGKDVELRCDPISGHTALYWYRQSLGQGLEFLIYFQGNSAPDKSGLPSDRFSAERTGGSVSTLTIQRTQQEDSAVYLCASSYRVSTEAFFGQGTRLTVV.

This clonotype was observed a few times. The V gene is TRBV12-3 or TRBV12-4, the J gene TRBJ1-4; a weak D match, TRBD1 (5 bases). V dropped 3 bases and J dropped 4 bases, with 9 bases sitting between them. This CDR3 region has 14 residues. DNA for the CDR3: TGTGCCAGCAGTTTTGACAGCATTAATGAAAAACTGTTTTTT. This sequence encodes CASSFDSINEKLFF.

A single count supports this clonotype. This chain uses TRBV19 with TRBJ2-2; D unresolved. There are 16 residues in the CDR3. CDR1 and CDR2 (germline): LNHDA, SQIVND (reference sequence). V was clipped by 4 bases and J by 1 base, with 13 bases between them. Written as DNA, the CDR3 is TGTGCCAGTAGTACCTTCGGGCGCTTGAACACCGGGGAGCTGTTTTTT. Amino acids: CASSTFGRLNTGELFF.